The sequence of this TCR beta chain was determined in a study of T cell repertoires and HLA-DP antigens (dated by TCRdb to between 2018 and 2020). Notes on the research overall: The study used an in vitro model of CD4+ T cell alloreactivity in which transduced HeLa cells presented allogeneic HLA-DP. The three donors were two male and one female, with ages ranging from the 18-to-29 to the 60-to-69 age band. One alloantigen differed from self by one peptide-binding groove amino acid, whereas the other differed by ten, modelling structurally similar versus dissimilar alloantigens. The average DNA input was roughly 220 ng for sorted CD137+CD4+ samples versus approximately 1,100 ng for pre-culture CD4+ samples. The full study reports these points: Limitations were identified as the inclusion of only three donors, the use of a non-physiological HeLa antigen-presenting system, and the use of total CD4+ responder cells. Clones undetected before culture had an average cumulative frequency of roughly 35% against one allele and approximately 51% against the other. Similar clonality (around 0.39) was observed for sorted CD137+ cells against both alloantigens, and this clonality was much higher than that observed in pre-culture samples (approximately 0.041). Separate analysis of naive and memory CD4+ repertoires was not performed.

Of note for this clone: Its antigen is not yet known. No qualities accompany the bases; no much larger clone lies one base away.

The immunoSEQ multiplex PCR, with forward primers for 54 TRBV segments and reverse primers for 13 TRBJ segments, was used to amplify TCRB CDR3 regions. For pre-culture CD4+ samples, sequencing was done at deep resolution with a target of around 210,000 T cell genomes. Sequencing of the amplicons on an Illumina HiSeq System generated 87 bp reads spanning the CDR3. Per the original workflow: Correction for PCR and sequencing errors was applied to reads, and CDR3 regions were defined through alignment to IMGT reference sequences. Synthetic template pools were used to estimate template counts and unique rearrangement counts. Clonality was calculated as 1 minus Pielou's evenness. The Daley-Smith estimator was used to estimate richness. Morisita's index was used to measure repertoire overlap. Clones present in cultured samples but not detected in the pre-culture repertoire of the same donor were defined as low-abundance clones. Not all clones reach the TCRdb copy of this immuneACCESS table, which keeps in-frame sequences only. Checked studies attribute under half of the gap to unresolved V genes and leave the rest unexplained. The DNA was the basis for D and trimming; V, J and clone size are from that table. The sample yields about 73,000 clones; about four fifths were counted once. Roughly 1.5% of the sample belongs to the ten largest clones.

Magnetic bead negative selection was used to isolate untouched CD4+ T cells from Ficoll-separated PBMC, with an average purity of approximately 98%. Magnetic beads were used to isolate untouched CD4+ T cells from Ficoll-separated PBMC, giving approximately 98% purity with negligible CD8+ contamination. Peripheral blood mononuclear cells came from the buffy coats of a few healthy blood donors. All three donors were CMV seronegative. The DNeasy Blood & Tissue Kit was used to extract genomic DNA. Genomic DNA from sorted CD137+CD4+ cells and from pre-culture CD4+ baseline samples of each subject was subjected to TCRB sequencing. The CDR3 covers 16 residues, taking in both the cysteine and the phenylalanine. Only the CDR3 region is kept as DNA, spanning 48 bases read in frame from base 1. Via the germline V gene, CDR1 is SGHAT and CDR2 FQNNGV. The V end loses 5 bases and the J end loses 6 bases, and a stretch of 19 bases separates them.

The V and J segments used are TRBV11-2 and TRBJ2-2, with no reliable assignment of the D segment. The TCR was taken from a man in his 60s in good health and CMV-seronegative. Sequenced material: CD4+ T cells from PBMCs. The CDR3 here reads CASSPGRRGGSGELFF. In nucleotide form, the sequence is TGTGCCAGCAGCCCCGGCCGCCGCGGTGGGTCCGGGGAGCTGTTTTTT.